This T cell receptor (beta chain) stems from a study of cytomegalovirus exposure and HLA in healthy donors. CDR3 length: 13 amino acids. Germline CDR1 reads MNHEY; CDR2 reads SVGAGI. Trimming stripped 4 bases from V and 6 bases from J, with 13 bases between. On this clone: Its antigen is not identified.

Study-wide results and limits: Cytomegalovirus-associated status was assigned to more than 150 TCR beta chains.

The PCR used 60 Vbeta and 13 Jbeta primers. Assay used: immunoSEQ multiplex PCR; TCRdb lists only in-frame clones, some missing. The sample holds 150,000 or so clones, 65% to 85% seen once. This chain joins TRBV6-5 and TRBJ2-7; D is ambiguous. The receptor was isolated from a male donor in good health and CMV-seropositive. Sequences were obtained from PBMCs. The CDR3 loop is CASSSHTSGEQYF. The CDR3 bases are TGTGCCAGCAGTTCCCACACCTCGGGCGAGCAGTACTTC.